Listed below are T cell receptor beta chains from one sample, sequenced in a study of blood T cell repertoires in COVID-19. The protocol was immunoSEQ multiplex PCR, while the TCRdb copy is restricted to in-frame clones and leaves out a portion. The sample has under 250,000 clones; over 70% are singletons. Sequencing used peripheral blood. Receptor source: a woman in her fifties or sixties with acute or convalescent COVID-19. CDR3s include the opening cysteine and the closing phenylalanine or tryptophan. A D gene is named only where the DNA matches it firmly. Size tells how often a clone was seen (once, few, many) or the class of an expanded clone, and some rows leave it out.

J gene: TRBJ2-1
D gene: TRBD1
V gene: TRBV2
CDR3 length: 14
clone size: NA
CDR3 protein: CASSESTGDNEQFF
CDR3 DNA: TGTGCCAGCAGTGAGTCGACAGGGGACAATGAGCAGTTCTTC

J gene: TRBJ1-6
D gene: NA
V gene: TRBV30
CDR3 length: 12
clone size: NA
CDR3 protein: CAGGRNGSPLHF
CDR3 DNA: TGTGCCGGCGGGAGGAATGGTTCACCCCTCCACTTT

J gene: TRBJ1-2
D gene: NA
V gene: TRBV7-3
CDR3 length: 15
clone size: NA
CDR3 protein: CASSLGGSSNYGYTF
CDR3 DNA: TGTGCCAGCAGCTTAGGGGGCAGCTCTAACTATGGCTACACCTTC

J gene: TRBJ2-7
D gene: NA
V gene: TRBV10-1
CDR3 length: 12
clone size: NA
CDR3 protein: CASMFGGYEQYF
CDR3 DNA: TGCGCCAGCATGTTCGGGGGCTACGAGCAGTACTTC

J gene: TRBJ2-2
D gene: TRBD2
V gene: TRBV15
CDR3 length: 18
clone size: NA
CDR3 protein: CATSRGFKLAGASGELFF
CDR3 DNA: TGTGCCACCAGCAGAGGATTTAAACTAGCGGGAGCATCCGGGGAGCTGTTTTTT

J gene: TRBJ2-2
D gene: TRBD2
V gene: TRBV3-1/TRBV3-2
CDR3 length: 16
clone size: NA
CDR3 protein: CASAASGRPNTGELFF
CDR3 DNA: TGTGCCAGCGCAGCTAGCGGGAGGCCAAACACCGGGGAGCTGTTTTTT

J gene: TRBJ1-4
D gene: TRBD1
V gene: TRBV15
CDR3 length: 15
clone size: NA
CDR3 protein: CATSLGQGRGEKLFF
CDR3 DNA: TGTGCCACCAGCCTTGGACAGGGCCGAGGTGAAAAACTGTTTTTT

J gene: TRBJ2-1
D gene: NA
V gene: TRBV9
CDR3 length: 14
clone size: NA
CDR3 protein: CASQVGLDYNEQFF
CDR3 DNA: TGTGCCAGCCAAGTGGGACTGGATTACAATGAGCAGTTCTTC

J gene: TRBJ1-2
D gene: TRBD1
V gene: TRBV30
CDR3 length: 17
clone size: NA
CDR3 protein: CAWSRGLGGDPNYGYTF
CDR3 DNA: TGTGCCTGGAGTAGGGGGCTGGGTGGGGACCCTAACTATGGCTACACCTTC

J gene: TRBJ2-5
D gene: TRBD1
V gene: TRBV6-5
CDR3 length: 14
clone size: NA
CDR3 protein: CASAGQGNGETQYF
CDR3 DNA: TGTGCCAGCGCGGGACAGGGGAATGGGGAGACCCAGTACTTC

J gene: TRBJ2-1
D gene: TRBD2
V gene: TRBV28
CDR3 length: 17
clone size: NA
CDR3 protein: CATEGLAGESSYNEQFF
CDR3 DNA: TGTGCCACCGAAGGACTAGCGGGAGAGTCCTCCTACAATGAGCAGTTCTTC

J gene: TRBJ2-1
D gene: TRBD2
V gene: TRBV28
CDR3 length: 14
clone size: NA
CDR3 protein: CASSLRGGANEQFF
CDR3 DNA: TGTGCCAGCAGTTTAAGGGGAGGGGCCAATGAGCAGTTCTTC

J gene: TRBJ2-1
D gene: TRBD2
V gene: TRBV12-5
CDR3 length: 16
clone size: NA
CDR3 protein: CASGPLTSGRVIEQFF
CDR3 DNA: TGTGCTAGTGGTCCCCTGACTAGCGGGAGGGTAATTGAGCAGTTCTTC

J gene: TRBJ1-5
D gene: TRBD1
V gene: TRBV10-3
CDR3 length: 16
clone size: NA
CDR3 protein: CAPKTGGRYSNQPQHF
CDR3 DNA: TGTGCCCCCAAGACAGGGGGCCGTTATAGCAATCAGCCCCAGCATTTT

J gene: TRBJ2-7
D gene: TRBD1
V gene: TRBV24-1
CDR3 length: 14
clone size: once
CDR3 protein: CATSGSGGSYEQYF
CDR3 DNA: TGTGCCACCAGTGGATCAGGGGGTTCCTACGAGCAGTACTTC

J gene: TRBJ2-7
D gene: NA
V gene: TRBV6-5
CDR3 length: 13
clone size: NA
CDR3 protein: CATQTDSSYEQYF
CDR3 DNA: TGTGCCACCCAGACTGACAGCTCCTACGAGCAGTACTTC

J gene: TRBJ1-1
D gene: NA
V gene: TRBV29-1
CDR3 length: 14
clone size: NA
CDR3 protein: CSVLRRGLNTEAFF
CDR3 DNA: TGCAGCGTCCTGCGAAGGGGATTAAACACTGAAGCTTTCTTT

J gene: TRBJ2-7
D gene: NA
V gene: TRBV24-1
CDR3 length: 14
clone size: once
CDR3 protein: CATSEGGPSYEQYF
CDR3 DNA: TGTGCCACCAGCGAGGGAGGCCCTTCCTACGAGCAGTACTTC

J gene: TRBJ2-2
D gene: NA
V gene: TRBV19
CDR3 length: 16
clone size: NA
CDR3 protein: CASIDSSNMNTGELFF
CDR3 DNA: TGTGCCAGTATCGATTCTAGCAATATGAACACCGGGGAGCTGTTTTTT

J gene: TRBJ1-5
D gene: TRBD1
V gene: TRBV5-5
CDR3 length: 16
clone size: NA
CDR3 protein: CASSLGSGGHNQPQHF
CDR3 DNA: TGTGCCAGCAGCTTGGGGTCAGGGGGTCACAATCAGCCCCAGCATTTT

J gene: TRBJ1-2
D gene: NA
V gene: TRBV5-4
CDR3 length: 15
clone size: NA
CDR3 protein: CASTLDLDYDYGYTF
CDR3 DNA: TGTGCCAGCACCCTGGACTTGGACTACGACTATGGCTACACCTTC

J gene: TRBJ2-1
D gene: NA
V gene: TRBV24-1
CDR3 length: 13
clone size: NA
CDR3 protein: CATSDSLSDEQFF
CDR3 DNA: TGTGCCACCAGTGATTCCCTTTCGGATGAGCAGTTCTTC

J gene: TRBJ2-3
D gene: TRBD1
V gene: TRBV28
CDR3 length: 15
clone size: NA
CDR3 protein: CASSSPTGYTDTQYF
CDR3 DNA: TGTGCCAGCAGTTCTCCGACAGGGTACACAGATACGCAGTATTTT

J gene: TRBJ2-3
D gene: TRBD2
V gene: TRBV27
CDR3 length: 16
clone size: once
CDR3 protein: CASSLESGSGTDTQYF
CDR3 DNA: TGTGCCAGCAGTTTGGAAAGCGGGAGTGGAACAGATACGCAGTATTTT

J gene: TRBJ2-7
D gene: NA
V gene: TRBV6-5
CDR3 length: 15
clone size: NA
CDR3 protein: CASSQVLGPIYEQYF
CDR3 DNA: TGTGCCAGCAGCCAGGTACTAGGGCCTATCTACGAGCAGTACTTC

J gene: TRBJ2-1
D gene: TRBD2
V gene: TRBV27
CDR3 length: 15
clone size: NA
CDR3 protein: CASSRLSGRGNEQFF
CDR3 DNA: TGTGCCAGCAGTCGCCTTAGCGGGAGGGGCAATGAGCAGTTCTTC

J gene: TRBJ2-7
D gene: TRBD1
V gene: TRBV5-4
CDR3 length: 14
clone size: NA
CDR3 protein: CASSTDRGQYEQYF
CDR3 DNA: TGTGCCAGCAGCACGGACAGGGGGCAATACGAGCAGTACTTC

J gene: TRBJ2-7
D gene: NA
V gene: TRBV3-1/TRBV3-2
CDR3 length: 16
clone size: NA
CDR3 protein: CASSQESSPSLYEQYF
CDR3 DNA: TGTGCCAGCAGCCAAGAATCGTCCCCGTCCCTCTACGAGCAGTACTTC

J gene: TRBJ1-2
D gene: NA
V gene: TRBV28
CDR3 length: 15
clone size: NA
CDR3 protein: CASGRHDIRYLGYTF
CDR3 DNA: TGTGCCAGCGGAAGACATGACATTCGGTATCTGGGCTACACCTTC

J gene: TRBJ2-7
D gene: NA
V gene: TRBV9
CDR3 length: 15
clone size: few
CDR3 protein: CASSVGWTVSYEQYF
CDR3 DNA: TGTGCCAGCAGCGTAGGTTGGACAGTCTCCTACGAGCAGTACTTC

J gene: TRBJ2-7
D gene: NA
V gene: TRBV19
CDR3 length: 14
clone size: NA
CDR3 protein: CASSISDPRDEQYF
CDR3 DNA: TGTGCCAGTAGTATTTCAGACCCTCGGGACGAGCAGTACTTC

J gene: TRBJ2-1
D gene: TRBD2
V gene: TRBV2
CDR3 length: 16
clone size: NA
CDR3 protein: CASSPQLAGVTNEQFF
CDR3 DNA: TGTGCCAGCAGTCCACAACTAGCGGGAGTTACAAATGAGCAGTTCTTC

J gene: TRBJ1-4
D gene: TRBD1
V gene: TRBV24-1
CDR3 length: 14
clone size: NA
CDR3 protein: CATSDGQGDEKLFF
CDR3 DNA: TGTGCCACCAGTGATGGACAGGGCGATGAAAAACTGTTTTTT

J gene: TRBJ1-1
D gene: TRBD1
V gene: TRBV25-1
CDR3 length: 15
clone size: NA
CDR3 protein: CASSGGTGSRAEAFF
CDR3 DNA: TGTGCCAGCAGTGGAGGGACAGGGTCTAGAGCTGAAGCTTTCTTT

J gene: TRBJ2-3
D gene: NA
V gene: TRBV2
CDR3 length: 23
clone size: NA
CDR3 protein: CASSEASGRILTQIRSKKNTQYF
CDR3 DNA: TGTGCCAGCAGTGAAGCTAGCGGCCGAATTCTAACACAGATACGCAGTAAAAAAAATACGCAGTATTTT

J gene: TRBJ1-1
D gene: NA
V gene: TRBV7-6
CDR3 length: 13
clone size: NA
CDR3 protein: CASSFTGNTEAFF
CDR3 DNA: TGTGCCAGCAGCTTTACAGGTAACACTGAAGCTTTCTTT

J gene: TRBJ2-7
D gene: TRBD1
V gene: TRBV28
CDR3 length: 16
clone size: once
CDR3 protein: CASSFPKGQGAQEQYF
CDR3 DNA: TGTGCCAGCAGTTTCCCCAAGGGACAGGGGGCGCAGGAGCAGTACTTC

J gene: TRBJ1-1
D gene: TRBD1
V gene: TRBV4-2
CDR3 length: 14
clone size: NA
CDR3 protein: CASTRDRGNTEAFF
CDR3 DNA: TGTGCCAGCACCCGGGACAGGGGAAACACTGAAGCTTTCTTT

J gene: TRBJ2-2
D gene: NA
V gene: TRBV18
CDR3 length: 16
clone size: NA
CDR3 protein: CASSPNQGTNTGELFF
CDR3 DNA: TGTGCCAGCTCACCCAACCAGGGAACGAACACCGGGGAGCTGTTTTTT

J gene: TRBJ1-1
D gene: TRBD1
V gene: TRBV5-4
CDR3 length: 15
clone size: NA
CDR3 protein: CASSTQGARNTEAFF
CDR3 DNA: TGTGCCAGCAGCACACAGGGGGCGCGGAACACTGAAGCTTTCTTT

J gene: TRBJ1-2
D gene: NA
V gene: TRBV18
CDR3 length: 14
clone size: once
CDR3 protein: CASSPGGTLYGYTF
CDR3 DNA: TGTGCCAGCTCACCCGGAGGGACCCTCTATGGCTACACCTTC

J gene: TRBJ1-2
D gene: NA
V gene: TRBV30
CDR3 length: 12
clone size: NA
CDR3 protein: CAWRTENYGYTF
CDR3 DNA: TGTGCCTGGAGAACCGAGAACTATGGCTACACCTTC

J gene: TRBJ2-7
D gene: TRBD1
V gene: TRBV28
CDR3 length: 13
clone size: NA
CDR3 protein: CASTVPGQGKQYF
CDR3 DNA: TGTGCCAGCACCGTCCCGGGACAGGGGAAGCAGTACTTC

J gene: TRBJ2-7
D gene: NA
V gene: TRBV19
CDR3 length: 13
clone size: NA
CDR3 protein: CASSRQQGSSYNF
CDR3 DNA: TGTGCCAGTAGCCGCCAACAGGGATCCTCCTACAACTTC

J gene: TRBJ2-2
D gene: TRBD1
V gene: TRBV29-1
CDR3 length: 14
clone size: NA
CDR3 protein: CSVIRDRGTGELFF
CDR3 DNA: TGCAGCGTTATCCGGGACAGGGGTACCGGGGAGCTGTTTTTT

J gene: TRBJ2-1
D gene: TRBD2
V gene: TRBV6-4
CDR3 length: 14
clone size: many
CDR3 protein: CASSELAGYNEQFF
CDR3 DNA: TGTGCCAGCAGTGAACTAGCGGGGTACAATGAGCAGTTCTTC

J gene: TRBJ2-2
D gene: TRBD2
V gene: TRBV19
CDR3 length: 14
clone size: NA
CDR3 protein: CASKASGVAGELFF
CDR3 DNA: TGTGCCAGTAAGGCTAGCGGGGTTGCCGGGGAGCTGTTTTTT

J gene: TRBJ2-3
D gene: NA
V gene: TRBV14
CDR3 length: 13
clone size: NA
CDR3 protein: CASSQDLVDTQYF
CDR3 DNA: TGTGCCAGCAGCCAAGACCTTGTAGATACGCAGTATTTT